These 24 T cell receptor beta chains were all obtained from the same sample, sequenced in a study of shared clonotypes between healthy human individuals (dated by TCRdb to about 2020). CD8 naive samples were CD45RO-negative cells positively selected for CCR7, giving a CD45RA+CCR7+ population that excluded TemRA cells. Libraries were prepared through the immunoSEQ multiplex PCR assay. TCRdb retrieved this table from immuneACCESS and kept in-frame rearrangements only. Not all clones are present; in checked studies, unresolved V genes account for under half, and no reason is known for the remainder. For this sample the table gives approximately 2,000,000 clones, of which roughly 93% were detected only once. 1.5% to 2% of the sample lies in the top ten. The specimen sequenced was naive CD8+ T cells from PBMCs. The meaning of the sample's cell subset or site label: CD45RA+CCR7+. Every receptor here comes from a young man in good health. Some clones in this sample may be carry-over from other donors' samples.

This chain links TRBV13 with TRBJ2-7; possible D gene TRBD1, 6 bases. The CDR3 consists of 14 residues. From germline, CDR1 is PRHDT and CDR2 FYEKMQ (reference sequence). Trimming removed 4 bases at V and 1 base at J, with 11 bases between. This chain's CDR3 is CASSSRTESYEQYF. The CDR3 DNA is TGTGCCAGCAGCTCTCGGACAGAGTCCTACGAGCAGTACTTC.

The rearrangement joins TRBV5-6 to TRBJ1-2; 9 bases align to TRBD1. The germline V gene has CDR1 SGHDT and CDR2 YYEEEE. This CDR3 contains 15 residues. After removal of 4 bases from V and 0 bases from J, the junction contained 4 bases not matched to a gene. The CDR3 sequence is CASSAGTGTNYGYTF. CDR3 DNA sequence: TGTGCCAGCAGCGCCGGGACAGGGACTAACTATGGCTACACCTTC.

J is TRBJ2-7 and V is TRBV27; 9 nucleotides align to TRBD2. J lost 0 bases, V lost 2 bases, and 2 bases had no gene match. Germline V gene sequence: CDR1 MNHEY, CDR2 SMNVEV (reference sequence). This CDR3 is built from 15 residues. CDR3 region: CASSLLAGISYEQYF. As DNA, the CDR3 is TGTGCCAGCAGTTTACTAGCGGGGATCTCCTACGAGCAGTACTTC.

CDR3 DNA: TGTGCCACCAGCAGAACAGCTAGCGGGAGTGTAGGTGAGCAGTTCTTC. As protein: CATSRTASGSVGEQFF. This sequence joins TRBV15 and TRBJ2-1; 10 nucleotides line up with TRBD2. The V segment lost 2 bases and the J segment 9 bases; nucleotides outside the gene matches: 10. Germline loops: CDR1 LNHNV, CDR2 YYDKDF (reference sequence). This CDR3 has 16 amino acids.

The CDR3 reads CASSSAGGGARDNEQFF. In DNA, the CDR3 is TGCGCCAGCAGCTCCGCCGGAGGGGGGGCGCGTGACAATGAGCAGTTCTTC. The gene calls are TRBV5-1 and TRBJ2-1; TRBD2 might be the D (7 bases). CDR1 and CDR2 from the germline V gene are SGHRS and YFSETQ. The length of the CDR3 is 17 residues. V was pared by 3 bases and J by 5 bases, with 21 bases between.

V gene TRBV5-1 combines with J gene TRBJ1-4, with a weak D call TRBD1 (5 bases). The V end lost 1 base, the J end lost 7 bases, and 11 bases lay between the germline ends. This CDR3 has 14 amino acids. From germline, CDR1 is SGHRS and CDR2 YFSETQ. The CDR3 loop is CASSLSGTTEKLFF. The CDR3 region has the DNA TGCGCCAGCAGCTTGTCTGGGACCACTGAAAAACTGTTTTTT.

The rearrangement joins TRBV10-3 to TRBJ2-1; D uncertain. Trimming left V 0 bases short and J 0 bases short, with 9 bases between. The CDR3 has 16 amino acids. The V gene's germline CDR1 is ENHRY and CDR2 SYGVKD. This chain's CDR3 is CAISESMASSYNEQFF. As DNA, the CDR3 is TGTGCCATCAGTGAGTCCATGGCTAGCTCCTACAATGAGCAGTTCTTC.

The chain carries TRBV4-3 and TRBJ2-1, with 8 bases aligning to TRBD2. V lost 3 bases and J lost 8; bases outside the gene matches: 12. Germline CDR1 and CDR2: LGHNA and YSLEER. The CDR3 spans 16 residues. The CDR3 protein is CASSQVTSGPSYEQFF. CDR3 in DNA: TGCGCCAGCAGCCAGGTCACTAGCGGACCTTCCTATGAGCAGTTCTTC.

This chain connects TRBV7-3 to TRBJ2-2, with D perhaps matching TRBD1 or TRBD2 (5 bases each). CDR3 length: 14 amino acids. CDR1 is SGHTA and CDR2 is FQGTGA in the germline V gene. The germline V and J ends were trimmed by 4 bases and 8 bases, with 14 bases remaining between them. CDR3 protein: CASSSGPRDGELFF. The CDR3 nucleotides are TGTGCCAGCAGCTCAGGGCCACGGGATGGGGAGCTGTTTTTT.

The chain uses TRBV9 and TRBJ2-2; D perhaps matches TRBD1 (5 bases). Germline V CDR1 and CDR2: SGDLS, YYNGEE. The germline V and J ends were trimmed by 4 bases and 3 bases, with 10 bases remaining between them. The CDR3 has 14 residues. DNA for the CDR3: TGTGCCAGCAGCCTGGGGCCAGACACCGGGGAGCTGTTTTTT. Translated, it gives CASSLGPDTGELFF.

This chain joins TRBV30 and TRBJ2-7; D gene unclear. V was pared by 0 bases and J by 4 bases, with 7 bases between. The CDR3 has 12 residues. Germline V gene sequence: CDR1 GTSNPN, CDR2 SVGIG (reference sequence). CDR3 protein: CAWSVGIYEQYF. The CDR3 DNA reads TGTGCCTGGAGTGTCGGAATTTACGAGCAGTACTTC.

The chain employs TRBV6-6 and TRBJ2-5; 9 bases are a match to TRBD1. In germline, CDR1 is MNHNY, CDR2 SVGAGI (reference sequence). J was trimmed by 5 bases and V by 2 bases; bases with no gene match: 6. There are 15 residues in the CDR3. CDR3 sequence: CASSYPDRGGETQYF. CDR3 in DNA: TGTGCCAGCAGTTACCCGGACAGGGGCGGGGAGACCCAGTACTTC.

This chain joins TRBV7-9 and TRBJ2-1; D may be TRBD1 (6 bases). Trimming removed 4 bases from V and 5 bases from J, with 15 bases in between. The V gene's germline CDR1 is SEHNR and CDR2 FQNEAQ (reference sequence). The CDR3 totals 15 residues. CDR3 amino acids: CASSSQGIQDNEQFF. The DNA of the CDR3 is TGTGCCAGCAGCTCCCAGGGGATTCAGGACAATGAGCAGTTCTTC.

The genes are TRBV27 and TRBJ1-5, with D hard to call. V lost 6 bases and J 0 bases, leaving 9 bases between the germline ends. The germline gives CDR1 MNHEY, CDR2 SMNVEV (reference sequence). The CDR3 totals 14 residues. CDR3 nucleotides: TGTGCCAGCAGGGTCAGTTATAGCAATCAGCCCCAGCATTTT. This encodes CASRVSYSNQPQHF.

The rearrangement links TRBV5-6 to TRBJ2-1; D call uncertain. This CDR3 has 17 residues. Trimming took off 4 bases at V and 4 bases at J, with 21 bases between the two ends. CDR1 is SGHDT, CDR2 YYEEEE, per germline. CDR3: CASSPSSAFGPYNEQFF. The CDR3 DNA reads TGTGCCAGCAGCCCTTCATCCGCTTTCGGCCCATACAATGAGCAGTTCTTC.

This clone was observed once. V gene TRBV6-1 combines with J gene TRBJ2-7; no reliable D call. The CDR3 runs 13 residues. V lost 7 bases and J lost 0, with 10 bases in between. CDR1 and CDR2 from the germline V gene are MNHNS and SASEGT. CDR3 loop: CASTTHSSYEQYF. DNA of the CDR3: TGTGCCAGCACGACGCACAGCTCCTACGAGCAGTACTTC.

The rearrangement joins TRBV9 to TRBJ2-5, with D possibly TRBD1 on 5 matching bases. V dropped 4 bases and J dropped 4 bases, with 11 bases sitting between them. The CDR3 runs 13 residues. The germline CDR1 and CDR2 sequences are SGDLS and YYNGEE. The CDR3 loop is CASSPLGPETQYF. The CDR3 DNA reads as TGTGCCAGCAGCCCCTTGGGGCCAGAGACCCAGTACTTC.

This chain uses TRBV2 with TRBJ2-2; perhaps TRBD1 as D (7 bases). The germline V gene has CDR1 SNHLY and CDR2 FYNNEI. V was shortened by 7 bases and J by 2 bases, with 14 bases between the two germline ends. This CDR3 is built from 15 residues. The CDR3 spells CASNGGTANTGELFF. The CDR3, as DNA: TGTGCCAGCAATGGCGGGACAGCAAACACCGGGGAGCTGTTTTTT.

The rearrangement joins TRBV27 to TRBJ1-1; the D is unclear. The CDR3 sequence is 14 residues long. Trimming shortened V by 3 bases and J by 0 bases, and 8 bases separated the two germline ends. Germline V CDR1 and CDR2: MNHEY, SMNVEV (reference sequence). CDR3 DNA: TGTGCCAGCAGTTTTGGCAGCATGAACACTGAAGCTTTCTTT. This translates into CASSFGSMNTEAFF.

The chain joins TRBV28 to TRBJ1-1; a possible D gene is TRBD1 (6 bases). CDR3 size: 16 residues. CDR1 is MDHEN and CDR2 is SYDVKM in the germline V gene. The V end lost 3 bases, the J end lost 0 bases, and 14 bases lay between the germline ends. This CDR3 reads CASSLQGTQMNTEAFF. The CDR3 DNA follows: TGTGCCAGCAGTTTGCAGGGGACCCAGATGAACACTGAAGCTTTCTTT. Together with reference TRBV28 and TRBJ1-1, the CDR3 gives the full variable domain: DVKVTQSSRYLVKRTGEKVFLECVQDMDHENMFWYRQDPGLGLRLIYFSYDVKMKEKGDIPEGYSVSREKKERFSLILESASTNQTSMYLCASSLQGTQMNTEAFFGQGTRLTVV.

To note about this clone: Other DNA sequences in this specimen translate into the identical CDR3. V usage is TRBV9 and J usage is TRBJ1-5, with D hard to call. Per the germline V gene, CDR1 is SGDLS and CDR2 is YYNGEE. V shed 3 bases and J shed 2 bases, with 6 bases lying between them. The length of the CDR3 is 13 residues. CDR3 amino acids: CASSAGGNQPQHF. The CDR3 coding sequence is TGTGCCAGCAGCGCCGGCGGCAATCAGCCCCAGCATTTT.

The V gene is TRBV5-6, the J gene TRBJ1-2; D not certain. Trimming stripped 0 bases from V and 5 bases from J, with 8 bases between. This CDR3 has 13 residues. CDR1 and CDR2 from the germline V gene are SGHDT and YYEEEE. The DNA of the CDR3 is TGTGCCAGCAGCTTGGAGGGTAGATATGGCTACACCTTC. Its protein is CASSLEGRYGYTF.

The V gene is TRBV19, the J gene TRBJ1-4, with 7 bases aligning to TRBD1. In germline, CDR1 is LNHDA, CDR2 SQIVND (reference sequence). The J segment lost 8 bases and the V segment lost 4 bases, leaving 4 bases of the junction unmatched. This CDR3 has 13 residues. As DNA, the CDR3 is TGTGCCAGTAGTAGCCGGACAGGCGAAAAACTGTTTTTT. Its translation is CASSSRTGEKLFF.

This sequence joins TRBV2 and TRBJ2-3, with 8 bases identical to TRBD2. Germline V lookup: CDR1 SNHLY, CDR2 FYNNEI. The CDR3 has 11 residues. J gave up 8 bases and V 10 bases, and 5 bases lay outside the gene matches. CDR3 in amino acids: CAIERGGTQYF. DNA for the CDR3: TGTGCCATAGAACGGGGGGGTACGCAGTATTTT.